This T cell receptor (beta chain) appears in the sequencing data of a study of regulatory T cells in long-lasting Graves disease. Points from the study as a whole: The persistent group shared about 2,500 public clonotypes, more than the approximately 1,000 shared by new patients.

As regards this clonotype: The antigen is unknown.

Time point: newly diagnosed GD, antithyroid drugs for less than 3 months. After RNA was extracted from PBMCs, the TCR library was made from it. From an endocrinology department in Xi'an, China, came the patients. Arm-PCR of CDR3 regions and iRepertoire HTBI primers were used to build TCR beta libraries. A single record per CDR3 protein comes from TCRdb applying MiXCR to the multiplex PCR reads. The sample lists some 500,000 distinct CDR3 sequences, about 16% occurring once. This CDR3 spans 15 amino acids. The germline V and J ends were trimmed by 5 bases and 8 bases, with 19 bases remaining between them. Germline V gives CDR1 SEHNR, CDR2 FQNEAQ (reference sequence). These data were also reused for a study on T cells in Graves' hyperthyroidism and ophthalmopathy. According to that study: Ophthalmopathy and stable hyperthyroidism were told apart by a 13 V-J model.

The chain combines TRBV7-9 with TRBJ2-1; possible D gene TRBD2, 7 bases. The clonotype comes from a woman aged 35-60 years with Graves disease. The specimen was peripheral blood mononuclear cells (PBMCs), collected at new diagnosis, from a patient treated with antithyroid drugs. The CDR3: CASSPLRRGADEQFF. The CDR3 DNA follows: TGTGCCAGCAGCCCACTCCGCCGGGGGGCAGATGAGCAGTTCTTC. The whole variable domain, remainder taken from reference TRBV7-9 and TRBJ2-1, is DTGVSQNPRHKITKRGQNVTFRCDPISEHNRLYWYRQTLGQGPEFLTYFQNEAQLEKSRLLSDRFSAERPKGSFSTLEIQRTEQGDSAMYLCASSPLRRGADEQFFGPGTRLTVL.